The rows below give T cell receptor beta chains drawn from one sample of a study of blood T cell repertoires in COVID-19. The assay was immunoSEQ multiplex PCR, and TCRdb's table has in-frame clones only and misses some. The sample shows 190,000 or so clones, roughly 82% of them seen only once. Sequencing was performed on PBMCs or T cells enriched from blood (not recorded which). Receptors were obtained from a man between 40 and 49 years old who had recovered from COVID-19. CDR3s include the opening cysteine and the closing phenylalanine or tryptophan. D genes are given only for firm matches. Clone sizes are given selectively: once, few, many, or a class where the clone is expanded.

D	J	size	V	CDR3	DNA
.	TRBJ2-3	.	TRBV7-7	CASSPQVSDTQYF	TGTGCTAGCAGCCCCCAGGTGTCGGATACGCAGTATTTT
.	TRBJ1-3	.	TRBV5-6	CASSFGTLGNTIYF	TGTGCCAGCAGCTTCGGGACACTTGGAAACACCATATATTTT
.	TRBJ2-1	.	TRBV24-1	CATSDLGGASYNEQFF	TGTGCCACCAGTGATTTAGGCGGGGCTTCCTACAATGAGCAGTTCTTC
TRBD1	TRBJ2-1	.	TRBV30	CAWRVGQSSYNEQFF	TGTGCCTGGAGGGTGGGACAGAGCTCCTACAATGAGCAGTTCTTC
TRBD1	TRBJ1-3	.	TRBV19	CARGGTAPFAGNTIYF	TGTGCCAGAGGGGGGACAGCCCCATTTGCTGGAAACACCATATATTTT
TRBD1	TRBJ1-1	.	TRBV7-3	CASSGWGQGNTEAFF	TGTGCCAGCAGCGGTTGGGGACAGGGGAACACTGAAGCTTTCTTT
.	TRBJ2-6	.	TRBV7-8	CAGGDSGANVLTF	TGTGCCGGCGGTGACTCTGGGGCCAACGTCCTGACTTTC
.	TRBJ1-2	.	TRBV9	CASSPTTDPDYGYTF	TGTGCCAGCAGCCCGACGACAGATCCTGACTATGGCTACACCTTC
TRBD1	TRBJ1-2	.	TRBV13	CASSPEGGGYGYTF	TGTGCCAGCAGCCCTGAAGGGGGCGGCTATGGCTACACCTTC
TRBD1	TRBJ1-2	.	TRBV3-1/TRBV3-2	CASSLLRLDREPIYGYTF	TGTGCCAGCAGCCTTTTAAGATTGGACAGGGAGCCTATCTATGGCTACACCTTC
.	TRBJ1-2	.	TRBV28	CASTMGRSYGYTF	TGTGCCAGCACCATGGGGAGAAGCTATGGCTACACCTTC
.	TRBJ2-3	.	TRBV9	CASSVVEATQYF	TGTGCCAGCAGCGTAGTAGAAGCTACGCAGTATTTT
.	TRBJ1-5	.	TRBV6-1	CASSELQGSGNQPQHF	TGTGCCAGCAGTGAACTACAGGGCTCAGGCAATCAGCCCCAGCATTTT
TRBD1	TRBJ1-1	.	TRBV3-1/TRBV3-2	CASSHLDRGGTEAFF	TGTGCCAGCAGCCATCTGGACAGGGGTGGCACTGAAGCTTTCTTT
.	TRBJ1-2	.	TRBV7-9	CASSLSSGYTF	TGTGCCAGCAGCTTGTCTAGTGGCTACACCTTC
TRBD2	TRBJ2-1	.	TRBV7-2	CASGKSSGRGYNEQFF	TGTGCCAGCGGTAAAAGTAGCGGGAGAGGTTACAATGAGCAGTTCTTC
.	TRBJ2-1	.	TRBV6-2/TRBV6-3	CASSSGNEQFF	TGTGCCAGCAGCTCAGGGAATGAGCAGTTCTTC
TRBD2	TRBJ2-1	.	TRBV9	CASSTSGSPSNEQFF	TGTGCCAGCAGCACCAGCGGGAGCCCTTCCAATGAGCAGTTCTTC
.	TRBJ1-2	many	TRBV28	CASSSPSRGGNTF	TGTGCCAGCAGTTCCCCCTCCCGGGGGGGGAACACCTTC
.	TRBJ1-3	.	TRBV4-1	CASSQDEGSGYTIYF	TGCGCCAGCAGCCAAGACGAAGGGTCGGGGTACACCATATATTTT
TRBD1	TRBJ1-5	.	TRBV2	CASSKDRGGQPQHF	TGTGCCAGCAGCAAGGACAGGGGCGGTCAGCCCCAGCATTTT
TRBD1	TRBJ2-5	.	TRBV5-1	CASSLFVGQGGQETQYF	TGCGCCAGCAGCTTGTTCGTAGGACAGGGCGGCCAAGAGACCCAGTACTTC
.	TRBJ1-2	.	TRBV14	CASSQKAGSGYTF	TGTGCCAGCAGCCAAAAGGCCGGGAGTGGCTACACCTTC
.	TRBJ1-2	.	TRBV19	CASSIGRADYGYTF	TGTGCCAGTAGTATTGGTCGAGCGGATTATGGCTACACCTTC
.	TRBJ2-6	once	TRBV7-3	CASSLVAASSGANVLTF	TGTGCCAGCAGTCTTGTTGCGGCGAGCTCTGGGGCCAACGTCCTGACTTTC
.	TRBJ1-5	.	TRBV7-9	CASSHGPTNSNQPQHF	TGTGCCAGCAGCCACGGACCGACTAATAGCAATCAGCCCCAGCATTTT
.	TRBJ2-7	.	TRBV6-5	CASSYSGHTYEQYF	TGTGCCAGCAGTTACTCGGGACATACCTACGAGCAGTACTTC
.	TRBJ1-2	.	TRBV6-5	CASSYSRSFYGYTF	TGTGCCAGCAGTTACTCTCGCAGTTTCTATGGCTACACCTTC
TRBD1	TRBJ1-1	once	TRBV6-5	CASTKDRGGVTEAFF	TGTGCCAGCACCAAGGACAGGGGTGGGGTCACTGAAGCTTTCTTT
.	TRBJ1-2	.	TRBV6-2/TRBV6-3	CASSPLVTDNYGYTF	TGTGCCAGCAGCCCACTAGTCACAGATAACTATGGCTACACCTTC
TRBD2	TRBJ2-3	.	TRBV4-3	CASSQGLAELTDTQYF	TGCGCCAGCAGCCAGGGACTAGCGGAACTCACAGATACGCAGTATTTT
TRBD1	TRBJ1-1	.	TRBV12-5	CASGPYPSGGTEAFF	TGTGCTAGTGGCCCCTACCCTTCAGGGGGCACTGAAGCTTTCTTT